Below, 18 T cell receptor delta chains from the same sample are listed, as sequenced in a study of gamma-delta T cells after stem cell transplantation. TCRdb redid the clone calls on the RT-PCR reads with CATT. This sample carries 2,100 or so delta-chain clones, around 3.1% of them seen once, and the ten largest clones take 20% to 25%. Sequenced sample: gamma-delta T cells. The receptor source for this set is a human donor. It is not recorded whose cells these are; they may come from a transplant donor.

By its share, this clone is medium-sized. Distinct nucleotide sequences in the sample also encode this CDR3. The chain has TRDV2 and TRDJ1; 11 bases agree with TRDD3. CDR3 length equals 19 residues. J gave up 0 bases and V 1 base, and 12 bases lay outside the gene matches. The germline V gene has CDR1 GEAIGNYY and CDR2 EKD. CDR3 region: CACDTLGDTRQGYTDKLIF. For the CDR3, the DNA is TGTGCCTGTGACACTCTGGGGGATACACGTCAGGGGTACACCGATAAACTCATCTTT.

This clone was seen a few times. One end of the junction varies from germline; a read error may be responsible. The chain links TRDV2 to TRDJ1, with unresolved D. Germline-derived CDR1 and CDR2 are GEAIGNYY and EKD. The CDR3 consists of 18 residues. CDR3 amino acids: CACDTAARILANTDKLIF. The CDR3 bases are TGTGCCTGTGACACTGCCGCCCGAATCCTCGCAAACACCGATAAGCTCATCTTT.

This clone was seen a handful of times. A far bigger clonotype differs at one base, so this is likely a read error. This sample also contains other DNA sequences that code for the same CDR3. J is TRDJ1 and V is TRDV2; 8 nucleotides match TRDD3. The CDR3 contains 18 residues. With V trimmed by 0 bases and J by 1 base, 12 bases remained unmatched. CDR1 and CDR2 (germline): GEAIGNYY, EKD. CDR3 amino acids: CACDTVSKLGESTDKLIF. For the CDR3, the DNA is TGTGCCTGTGACACCGTCTCGAAGCTGGGGGAGAGCACCGATAAACTCATCTTT.

This clone counts as medium-sized (0.01 to 0.1%). This may come from a read error, since a much larger clone is one base off. The genes are TRDV2 and TRDJ3, with D perhaps matching TRDD3 (6 bases). Germline CDR1 GEAIGNYY, CDR2 EKD. This CDR3 is built from 19 residues. Deletions cut 0 bases from V and 0 bases from J, with 14 bases between. CDR3 sequence: CACDTVGATLSWDTRQMFF. CDR3 nucleotides: TGTGCCTGTGACACCGTGGGGGCTACACTCTCCTGGGACACCCGACAGATGTTTTTC.

This clone is categorized as medium-sized (0.01 to 0.1%). The chain joins TRDV2 to TRDJ1; perhaps TRDD3 as D (5 bases). Germline CDR1 GEAIGNYY, CDR2 EKD. Trimming left V 1 base short and J 0 bases short, with 26 bases between. The CDR3 extends over 20 amino acids. The CDR3 DNA is TGTGCCTGTGACACTCTACACGAGGGGGCCCTCGGCGGGGACACCGATAAACTCATCTTT. This gives the protein CACDTLHEGALGGDTDKLIF.

Comment on this clone: The TCRdb protein comes from a much larger clone and disagrees with this DNA's translation at residue 4, likely due to a read error; the protein given here is derived from the DNA. This chain connects TRDV2 to TRDJ1, with 9 bases that match TRDD3. Germline CDR1 and CDR2: GEAIGNYY and EKD. Trimming removed 5 bases from V and 3 bases from J; junction bases left unmatched: 21. The CDR3 length is 19 residues. The CDR3 loop reads CACGTIRGYAAGGADKLIF. The CDR3 DNA reads TGTGCCTGTGGCACGATCAGGGGATACGCCGCAGGGGGGGCCGATAAACTCATCTTT.

The chain uses TRDV2 and TRDJ1; 10 positions agree with TRDD3. After removal of 1 base from V and 0 bases from J, the junction contained 10 bases not matched to a gene. Germline lookup yields CDR1 GEAIGNYY and CDR2 EKD. The CDR3 extends over 18 amino acids. CDR3 nucleotide sequence: TGTGCCTGTGACACATTGGGTACTGGGGGATCCTACACCGATAAACTCATCTTT. This sequence encodes CACDTLGTGGSYTDKLIF.

Points on this clone: This likely stems from a read error, as it lies one base from a far larger clone. This chain links TRDV2 with TRDJ1, with D possibly being TRDD3 (7 bases). CDR3 length equals 20 residues. Germline V gene lookup returns CDR1 GEAIGNYY and CDR2 EKD. V lost 0 bases and J 0 bases, leaving 25 bases between the germline ends. CDR3: CACDTLSPLPLGAHTDKLIF. The CDR3 DNA reads TGTGCCTGTGACACCCTTTCCCCCCTTCCCCTGGGGGCCCACACCGATAAACTCATCTTT.

This clone is labeled medium-sized. Other DNA sequences of this sample code for an identical CDR3. This rearrangement joins TRDV2 to TRDJ1, with 13 bases lining up with TRDD3. Per germline, CDR1 GEAIGNYY and CDR2 EKD. CDR3 length equals 18 residues. The V gene end was trimmed by 3 bases and the J gene end by 1 base; junction bases not matched to a gene: 10. CDR3 nucleotides: TGTGCCTGTGACTCTTTACTGGGGGATACGCGAAGCACCGATAAACTCATCTTT. Protein product: CACDSLLGDTRSTDKLIF.

This clone turned up a few times. With only one base between it and a far larger clone, this is likely a read error. Distinct nucleotide sequences in the sample also encode this CDR3. V gene TRDV2 combines with J gene TRDJ1, with 8 nucleotides matching TRDD3. V was clipped by 1 base and J by 8 bases; unmatched bases: 11. The CDR3 has 15 residues. The germline V gene has CDR1 GEAIGNYY and CDR2 EKD. Here the CDR3 DNA reads TGTGCCTGTGACACTGTATCCTCACTGGGGGGCAAACTCATCTTT. It specifies CACDTVSSLGGKLIF.

By frequency in the sample, this clone is medium-sized. This likely stems from a read error, as it lies one base from a far larger clone. V usage is TRDV2 and J usage is TRDJ1; D remains ambiguous. The CDR3 sequence is 18 residues long. The V gene's germline CDR1 is GEAIGNYY and CDR2 EKD. Here the CDR3 reads CACGTLSGPSTYTDKLIF. CDR3 nucleotides: TGTGCCTGTGGCACCTTGTCCGGTCCCTCTACATACACCGATAAACTCATCTTT.

For this clone: With a much larger clone just one base away, this may be a read error. The same CDR3 also results from other DNA sequences found in this sample. The V gene is TRDV2, the J gene TRDJ1, with D possibly TRDD2 on 5 matching bases. The V and J ends lost 1 base and 0 bases respectively, with 17 bases between them. This CDR3 contains 17 residues. CDR1 is GEAIGNYY, CDR2 EKD, per germline. DNA for the CDR3: TGTGCCTGTGACACTCTACCTACGGTCCCACACACCGATAAACTCATCTTT. It codes for CACDTLPTVPHTDKLIF.

As concerns this clone: A read error is the likely source, as a far larger clone sits one nucleotide away. Additional DNA sequences in this sample encode the identical CDR3. This rearrangement joins TRDV2 to TRDJ1, with 9 bases identical to TRDD3. In germline, CDR1 is GEAIGNYY, CDR2 EKD. The CDR3 runs 18 residues. The chain's CDR3 is CACDRLLGDPLTTDKLIF. In DNA form, the CDR3 reads TGTGCCTGTGACCGCCTACTGGGGGACCCCCTTACCACCGATAAACTCATCTTC.

This clone came up a few times. This DNA translates differently at residue 13 from the TCRdb protein, which is that of a much larger clone; a read error is likely, and the protein shown is the DNA's own translation. This chain connects TRDV2 to TRDJ2; TRDD3 agrees at 12 bases. The V gene end was trimmed by 3 bases and the J gene end by 6 bases; junction bases not matched to a gene: 13. Germline V CDR1 and CDR2: GEAIGNYY, EKD. This CDR3 is 18 amino acids long. The CDR3 DNA is TGTGCCTGTGACGGTATTACTGGGGGATACAAGGGGGCAGCACAACTCTTCTTT. Translating it yields CACDGITGGYKGAAQLFF.

This chain connects TRDV2 to TRDJ1; the match to TRDD3 covers 8 bases. The germline V gene encodes CDR1 GEAIGNYY and CDR2 EKD. The trim removed 7 bases at V and 0 bases at J, leaving 24 bases unmatched. The CDR3 covers 20 residues. The CDR3 nucleotides read TGTGCCTGCCTAAGTCTACCGAACGTACTGGGGGCTCAGTACACCGATAAACTCATCTTT. Its translation is CACLSLPNVLGAQYTDKLIF.

Details on this clone: TCRdb pairs this DNA with a much larger clone's protein that differs at residue 3, likely a read error; the protein shown was translated from the DNA. This chain uses TRDV2 with TRDJ1, with 8 bases that match TRDD3. This CDR3 comprises 19 residues. Per the germline V gene, CDR1 is GEAIGNYY and CDR2 is EKD. CDR3 nucleotides: TGTGCCCGTGACACCGTACTGGGGGCCGACCCCCTCAACACCGATAAACTCATCTTT. Translated, it gives CARDTVLGADPLNTDKLIF.

With regard to this clone: A far larger clone is only one base removed, so a read error is likely. At the DNA level, this CDR3 is encoded by other sequences in the same sample as well. The chain links TRDV2 to TRDJ1; D remains ambiguous. Germline values: CDR1 GEAIGNYY, CDR2 EKD. This CDR3 is 18 amino acids long. The CDR3 loop reads CACDTLSGPSTYTDKLIF. DNA for the CDR3: TGTGCCTGTGACACCTTGTCCGGTCCCTCTACATACACCGATAAGCTCATCTTT.

Judged by abundance, this clone is medium-sized (0.01 to 0.1%). Different DNA sequences within this sample yield the same CDR3. The V and J genes are TRDV1 and TRDJ1; 12 bases are shared with TRDD3. This CDR3 is 16 amino acids long. Germline V gene data show CDR1 as TSWWSYY and CDR2 as QGS. Germline trimming cut 5 bases from V and 4 bases from J; bases unmatched to any gene: 8. The CDR3 protein is CALGPNLGDTIDKLIF. The CDR3 DNA is TGTGCTCTTGGGCCGAACCTGGGGGATACGATCGATAAACTCATCTTT.